The clone carrying this TCR beta chain was picked up one time. This sample was taken from a study of cytomegalovirus exposure and HLA in healthy donors. The PCR used 60 Vbeta and 13 Jbeta primers. Libraries were prepared by immunoSEQ multiplex PCR; TCRdb keeps only in-frame clonotypes and omits some of them. The profile shows about 99,000 clones, 79% of them singletons. Trimming took 2 bases from V and 7 from J; bases not matched to a gene: 5. This CDR3 is built from 15 residues. Germline V lookup: CDR1 SGHTA, CDR2 FQGNSA. The chain employs TRBV7-2 and TRBJ2-2; 9 bases match TRBD2. The receptor comes from a male donor in good health and CMV-seropositive. The sample consisted of PBMCs. The CDR3 nucleotides read TGTGCCAGCAGCTTAAGGCTAGCGGGGAACGGGGAGCTGTTTTTT. Translation: CASSLRLAGNGELFF.